Each of the 20 T cell receptor beta chains below was sequenced from the same sample in a study of cytomegalovirus exposure and HLA in healthy donors. Vbeta (60) and Jbeta (13) primers were used in the PCR. This table comes from immunoSEQ multiplex PCR, and its TCRdb copy is limited to in-frame clones, with some not included. Of fewer than 110,000 clones in the sample, roughly 80% are singletons; the top ten hold about 4%. Sequenced input: PBMCs. The receptors come from a man aged 50 or older in good health and CMV-seropositive.

This clone has only one observation. This chain links TRBV21-1 with TRBJ1-2; the table's D call of TRBD1 was not tested on the DNA. TRBV21-1 is a listed pseudogene. This CDR3 has 15 residues. CDR3 protein: CASSTPGTGGYGYTF. CDR3 in DNA: TGTGCCAGCAGCACCCCCGGGACAGGGGGCTATGGCTACACCTTC.

The V call is TRBV6-1, the J call TRBJ2-3; 12 nucleotides line up with TRBD2. The CDR3 spans 17 residues. V lost 4 bases to trimming and J lost 0 bases; unmatched junction nucleotides: 5. CDR1 is MNHNS, CDR2 SASEGT, per germline. The CDR3 nucleotides are TGTGCCAGCAGTGTTAGACTAGCGGGAGATAGCACAGATACGCAGTATTTT. Protein sequence: CASSVRLAGDSTDTQYF.

This clone came up once. The chain is built from TRBV7-7 and TRBJ2-1; 9 nucleotides line up with TRBD2. Per germline, CDR1 SSHAT and CDR2 FNYEAQ (reference sequence). V lost 1 base, J lost 9 bases, and 7 bases stayed unmatched. The CDR3 sequence is 15 residues long. The CDR3 DNA reads TGTGCCAGCAGCTTAGGATTAGCGGGAGTGAGTGAGCAGTTCTTC. It yields the protein CASSLGLAGVSEQFF.

V is TRBV7-3 and J is TRBJ2-7; 11 nucleotides line up with TRBD2. This CDR3 contains 16 residues. The ends lost 4 bases at V and 6 bases at J; junction bases unmatched: 11. Per germline, CDR1 SGHTA and CDR2 FQGTGA. The CDR3 DNA sequence: TGTGCCAGCAGCTCCCAAATTAGCGGGAGGGTGGGCGAGCAGTACTTC. It translates to CASSSQISGRVGEQYF. The complete variable domain, with remaining parts taken from reference TRBV7-3 and TRBJ2-7, reads GAGVSQTPSNKVTEKGKYVELRCDPISGHTALYWYRQSLGQGPEFLIYFQGTGAADDSGLPNDRFFAVRPEGSVSTLKIQRTERGDSAVYLCASSSQISGRVGEQYFGPGTRLTVT.

In DNA, the CDR3 is TGTGCCAGCAGTCTGAGCGGGAGGGCCTACGAGCAGTACTTC. It is translated as CASSLSGRAYEQYF. The gene calls are TRBV6-6 and TRBJ2-7, with 10 bases that match TRBD2. The CDR3 contains 14 residues. J lost 2 bases, V lost 5 bases, and 3 bases had no gene match. Germline lookup yields CDR1 MNHNY and CDR2 SVGAGI (reference sequence).

V usage is TRBV7-2 and J usage is TRBJ2-7; D perhaps matches TRBD2 (6 bases). The germline V and J ends were trimmed by 5 bases and 4 bases, with 18 bases remaining between them. Germline CDR1 and CDR2: SGHTA and FQGNSA. This CDR3 contains 15 residues. CDR3 nucleotide sequence: TGTGCCAGCAGCCGCACTGGGGGAGGTTTATACGAGCAGTACTTC. It encodes CASSRTGGGLYEQYF.

The rearrangement uses TRBV27 and TRBJ1-4; 11 positions match TRBD1. Unmatched junction bases numbered 9, after V lost 7 bases and J lost 14 bases. This CDR3 spans 13 amino acids. Germline lookup yields CDR1 MNHEY and CDR2 SMNVEV (reference sequence). CDR3 sequence reads: CASKPGTGGWLFF. The CDR3 nucleotides read TGTGCCAGCAAACCCGGGACAGGGGGTTGGCTGTTTTTT.

This clone was picked up one time. The chain uses TRBV7-9 and TRBJ1-6, with D hard to call. This CDR3 has 15 amino acids. Trimming cost V 1 base and J 7 bases, with 11 bases left between them. CDR1 and CDR2 from the germline V gene are SEHNR and FQNEAQ (reference sequence). The CDR3 here is CASSLDGQTNSPLHF. As DNA, the CDR3 is TGTGCCAGCAGCTTAGATGGGCAAACAAATTCACCCCTCCACTTT.

The rearrangement uses TRBV28 and TRBJ2-7; no clear D. Per germline, CDR1 MDHEN and CDR2 SYDVKM. The CDR3 loop spans 11 amino acids. Trimming cost V 5 bases and J 3 bases, with 5 bases left between them. CDR3 DNA sequence: TGTGCCAGCAGTCCAAACTACGAGCAGTACTTC. Translating gives CASSPNYEQYF.

The chain combines TRBV30 with TRBJ2-5, with D perhaps TRBD2 (5 bases). V lost 1 base to trimming and J lost 5 bases, with 8 bases between them. The CDR3 sequence is 12 residues long. Germline CDR1 and CDR2: GTSNPN and SVGIG (reference sequence). The CDR3 loop is CAWSAREETQYF. CDR3 nucleotides: TGTGCCTGGAGTGCAAGGGAGGAGACCCAGTACTTC.

This clone came up a few times. The chain has TRBV28 and TRBJ2-2, with 7 bases that match TRBD2. This CDR3 has 16 amino acids. Germline V gives CDR1 MDHEN, CDR2 SYDVKM. V was pared by 5 bases and J by 1 base, with 7 bases of the junction left unmatched. CDR3 coding DNA: TGTGCCAGCAGTGTCCTAGCGGCAAAGAACACCGGGGAGCTGTTTTTT. It codes for CASSVLAAKNTGELFF.

J is TRBJ2-1 and V is TRBV11-3; 9 bases map to TRBD1. This CDR3 is built from 14 residues. Per the germline V gene, CDR1 is SGHNT and CDR2 is YENEEA. With 5 bases clipped from V and 10 bases from J, the junction kept 9 bases outside the gene matches. The CDR3 region is CASSQPGQGNEQFF. The CDR3 coding sequence is TGTGCCAGCAGCCAGCCCGGACAGGGGAACGAGCAGTTCTTC.

This sequence joins TRBV4-1 and TRBJ1-2; TRBD1 is a possible D gene (6 bases). This CDR3 comprises 15 residues. Trimming removed 4 bases from V and 6 bases from J, with 18 bases in between. The germline CDR1 and CDR2 sequences are MGHRA and YSYEKL. CDR3 sequence (DNA): TGCGCCAGCAGCCGTGGACAGACCTCTTGGGATGGCTACACCTTC. Translation: CASSRGQTSWDGYTF.

This clone occurred once. The rearrangement links TRBV18 to TRBJ2-5; D is ambiguous. V lost 3 bases and J lost 2, with 7 bases in between. Germline CDR1 reads KGHSH; CDR2 reads LQKENI. The CDR3 totals 13 residues. CDR3 in DNA: TGTGCCAGCTCACCCCTAGGTCAAGAGACCCAGTACTTC. As protein: CASSPLGQETQYF.

The J gene is TRBJ2-5, the V gene TRBV7-9; a weak D match, TRBD1 (6 bases). This CDR3 has 14 residues. Germline V gene sequence: CDR1 SEHNR, CDR2 FQNEAQ (reference sequence). Trimming took off 2 bases at V and 5 bases at J, with 12 bases between the two ends. The CDR3 loop reads CASSLQGIRETQYF. As DNA, the CDR3 is TGTGCCAGCAGCTTACAGGGGATTAGGGAGACCCAGTACTTC.

The CDR3 reads CASSLQGYQPQHF. In DNA form, the CDR3 reads TGTGCCAGCAGTTTACAGGGTTATCAGCCCCAGCATTTT. The chain uses TRBV27 and TRBJ1-5; weak D call: TRBD1 (5 bases). This CDR3 comprises 13 residues. Germline CDR1 is MNHEY and CDR2 is SMNVEV (reference sequence). Trimming left V 2 bases short and J 5 bases short, with 7 bases between.

This chain joins TRBV19 and TRBJ2-7; 7 bases fit TRBD1. This CDR3 is 13 amino acids long. Trimming cost V 5 bases and J 5 bases; bases outside gene matches: 6. Germline-derived CDR1 and CDR2 are LNHDA and SQIVND (reference sequence). CDR3 nucleotides: TGTGCCAGTAGTGTCGACAGGGACGACGAGCAGTACTTC. Translation gives CASSVDRDDEQYF. Together with reference TRBV19 and TRBJ2-7, the CDR3 gives the full variable domain: DGGITQSPKYLFRKEGQNVTLSCEQNLNHDAMYWYRQDPGQGLRLIYYSQIVNDFQKGDIAEGYSVSREKKESFPLTVTSAQKNPTAFYLCASSVDRDDEQYFGPGTRLTVT.

V usage is TRBV5-1 and J usage is TRBJ2-7, with TRBD1 matching over 9 bases. CDR1 and CDR2 (germline): SGHRS, YFSETQ. The CDR3 is 15 amino acids. The J segment lost 6 bases and the V segment lost 4 bases, leaving 11 bases of the junction unmatched. As DNA, the CDR3 is TGCGCCAGCAGCGGAAGACCGGGACAGGGAGGCGAGCAGTACTTC. It specifies CASSGRPGQGGEQYF.

V is TRBV18 and J is TRBJ2-5, with 8 bases that match TRBD1. The CDR3 is made up of 16 amino acids. The ends lost 3 bases at V and 11 bases at J; junction bases unmatched: 17. Germline CDR1 KGHSH, CDR2 LQKENI. CDR3 nucleotide sequence: TGTGCCAGCTCACCGGGGGGACAGGATCAGTTTACGAAACAGTACTTC. Its translation: CASSPGGQDQFTKQYF.

The J gene is TRBJ1-5, the V gene TRBV7-6, with 7 bases that match TRBD1. The germline V gene encodes CDR1 SGHVS and CDR2 FNYEAQ. The CDR3 consists of 13 residues. V shed 3 bases, J shed 7 bases, and the junction held 3 bases outside the gene matches. CDR3 loop: CASSFRQGQPQHF. The CDR3 DNA sequence: TGTGCCAGCAGCTTCCGACAGGGCCAGCCCCAGCATTTT. Supplemented by reference TRBV7-6 and TRBJ1-5, the full variable domain reads GAGVSQSPRYKVTKRGQDVALRCDPISGHVSLYWYRQALGQGPEFLTYFNYEAQQDKSGLPNDRFSAERPEGSISTLTIQRTEQRDSAMYRCASSFRQGQPQHFGDGTRLSIL.